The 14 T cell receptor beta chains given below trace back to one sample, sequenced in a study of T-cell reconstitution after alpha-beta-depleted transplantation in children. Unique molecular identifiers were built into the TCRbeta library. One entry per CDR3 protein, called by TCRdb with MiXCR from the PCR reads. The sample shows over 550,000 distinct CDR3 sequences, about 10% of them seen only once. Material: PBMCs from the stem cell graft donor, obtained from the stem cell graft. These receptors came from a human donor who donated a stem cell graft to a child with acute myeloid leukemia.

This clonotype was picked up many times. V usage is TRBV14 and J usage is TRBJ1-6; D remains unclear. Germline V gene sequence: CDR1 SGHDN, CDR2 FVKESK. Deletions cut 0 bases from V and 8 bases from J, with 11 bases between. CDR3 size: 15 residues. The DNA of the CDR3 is TGTGCCAGCAGCCAAGATCTCAGGTCTTATTCACCCCTCCACTTT. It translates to CASSQDLRSYSPLHF.

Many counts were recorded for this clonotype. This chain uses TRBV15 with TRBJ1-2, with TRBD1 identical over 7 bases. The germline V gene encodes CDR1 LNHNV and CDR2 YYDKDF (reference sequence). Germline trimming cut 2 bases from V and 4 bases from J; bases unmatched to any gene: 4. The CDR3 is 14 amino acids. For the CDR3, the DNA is TGTGCCACCAGCAGACAGGGACAGCTCTATGGCTACACCTTC. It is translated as CATSRQGQLYGYTF.

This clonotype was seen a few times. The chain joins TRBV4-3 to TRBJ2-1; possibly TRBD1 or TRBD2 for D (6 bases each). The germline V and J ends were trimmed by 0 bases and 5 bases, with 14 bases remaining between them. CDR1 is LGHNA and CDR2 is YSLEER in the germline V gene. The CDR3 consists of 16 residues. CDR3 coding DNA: TGCGCCAGCAGCCAAGATAGGGGGGTCCTAAACAATGAGCAGTTCTTC. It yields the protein CASSQDRGVLNNEQFF.

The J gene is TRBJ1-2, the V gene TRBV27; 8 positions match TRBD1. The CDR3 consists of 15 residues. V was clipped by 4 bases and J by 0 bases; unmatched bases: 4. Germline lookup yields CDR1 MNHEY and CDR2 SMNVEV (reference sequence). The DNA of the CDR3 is TGTGCCAGCAGTTCCCCAGGGGGCCCTAACTATGGCTACACCTTC. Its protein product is CASSSPGGPNYGYTF.

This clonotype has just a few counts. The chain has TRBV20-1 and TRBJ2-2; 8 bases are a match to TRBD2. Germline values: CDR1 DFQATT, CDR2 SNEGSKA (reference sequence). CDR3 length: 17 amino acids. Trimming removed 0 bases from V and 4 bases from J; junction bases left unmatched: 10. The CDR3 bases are TGCAGTGCTAGAGATCGTCGGCTAGCGGGTCCCACCGGGGAGCTGTTTTTT. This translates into CSARDRRLAGPTGELFF.

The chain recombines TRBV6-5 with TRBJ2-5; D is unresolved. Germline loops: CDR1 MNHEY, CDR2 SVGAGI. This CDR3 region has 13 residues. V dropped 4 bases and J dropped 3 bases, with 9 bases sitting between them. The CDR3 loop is CASSSGRKETQYF. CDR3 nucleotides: TGTGCCAGCAGTTCCGGCAGAAAAGAGACCCAGTACTTC.

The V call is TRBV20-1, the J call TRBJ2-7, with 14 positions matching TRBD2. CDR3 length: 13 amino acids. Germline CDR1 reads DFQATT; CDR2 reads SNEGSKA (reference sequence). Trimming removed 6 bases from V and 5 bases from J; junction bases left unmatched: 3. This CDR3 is CSAGLAGAHEQYF. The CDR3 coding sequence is TGCAGTGCGGGACTAGCGGGAGCCCACGAGCAGTACTTC.

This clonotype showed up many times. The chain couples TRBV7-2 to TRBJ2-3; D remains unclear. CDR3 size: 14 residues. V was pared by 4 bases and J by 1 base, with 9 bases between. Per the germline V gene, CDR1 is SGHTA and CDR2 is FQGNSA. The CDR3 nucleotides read TGTGCCAGCAGCTCCGCCAGAGGCACAGATACGCAGTATTTT. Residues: CASSSARGTDTQYF.

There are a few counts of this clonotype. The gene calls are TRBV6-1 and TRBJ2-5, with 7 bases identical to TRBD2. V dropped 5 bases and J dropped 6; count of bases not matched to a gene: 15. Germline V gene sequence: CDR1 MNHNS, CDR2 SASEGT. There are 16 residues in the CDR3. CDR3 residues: CASSPPGGRMRKTQYF. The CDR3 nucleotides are TGTGCCAGCAGTCCCCCCGGCGGGAGAATGAGAAAGACCCAGTACTTC.

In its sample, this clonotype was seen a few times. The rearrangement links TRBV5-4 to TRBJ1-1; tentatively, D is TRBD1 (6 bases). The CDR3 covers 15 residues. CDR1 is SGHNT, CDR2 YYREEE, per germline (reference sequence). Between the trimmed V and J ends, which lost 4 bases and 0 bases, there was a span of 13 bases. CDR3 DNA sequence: TGTGCCAGCAGCAACGGACAGCCTCTGAACACTGAAGCTTTCTTT. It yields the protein CASSNGQPLNTEAFF.

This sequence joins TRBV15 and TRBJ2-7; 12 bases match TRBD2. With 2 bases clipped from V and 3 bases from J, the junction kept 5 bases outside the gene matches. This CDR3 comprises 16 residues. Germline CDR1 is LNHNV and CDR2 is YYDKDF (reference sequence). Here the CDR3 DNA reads TGTGCCACCAGCAGAACCGGGACTAGCGGGTTCTACGAGCAGTACTTC. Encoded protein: CATSRTGTSGFYEQYF. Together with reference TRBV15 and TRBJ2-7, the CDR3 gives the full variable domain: DAMVIQNPRYQVTQFGKPVTLSCSQTLNHNVMYWYQQKSSQAPKLLFHYYDKDFNNEADTPDNFQSRRPNTSFCFLDIRSPGLGDTAMYLCATSRTGTSGFYEQYFGPGTRLTVT.

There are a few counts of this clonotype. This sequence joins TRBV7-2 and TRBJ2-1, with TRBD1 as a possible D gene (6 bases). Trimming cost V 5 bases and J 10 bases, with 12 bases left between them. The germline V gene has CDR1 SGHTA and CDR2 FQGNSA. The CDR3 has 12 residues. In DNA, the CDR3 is TGTGCCAGCAGCCCCCTAAGGGGGGAGCAGTTCTTC. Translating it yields CASSPLRGEQFF.

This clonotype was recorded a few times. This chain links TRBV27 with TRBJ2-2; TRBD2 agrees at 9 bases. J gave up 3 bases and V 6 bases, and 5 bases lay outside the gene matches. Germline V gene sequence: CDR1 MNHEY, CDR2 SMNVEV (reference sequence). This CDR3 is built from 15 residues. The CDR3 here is CASSRTSAYTGELFF. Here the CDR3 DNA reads TGTGCCAGCAGCCGGACTAGCGCCTACACCGGGGAGCTGTTTTTT.

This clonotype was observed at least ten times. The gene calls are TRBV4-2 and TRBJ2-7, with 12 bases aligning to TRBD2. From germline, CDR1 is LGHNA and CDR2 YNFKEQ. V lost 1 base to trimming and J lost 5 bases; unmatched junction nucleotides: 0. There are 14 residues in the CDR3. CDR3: CASSQGLAGDEQYF. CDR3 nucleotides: TGTGCCAGCAGCCAAGGACTAGCGGGAGACGAGCAGTACTTC.